The 3 T cell receptor beta chains reported below all come from one sample, sequenced in a study of cytomegalovirus exposure and HLA in healthy donors. The study ran its PCR with 60 Vbeta and 13 Jbeta primers. Data came from immunoSEQ multiplex PCR; TCRdb stores just in-frame clones and leaves some out. The table lists around 160,000 clones, around 79% of them singletons. The sample was PBMCs. The receptors come from a woman aged 40 to 50 in good health and CMV-seropositive.

The chain recombines TRBV15 with TRBJ1-4, with a tentative D call TRBD1 (6 bases). V gave up 7 bases and J gave up 8 bases, with 17 bases separating them. Germline CDR1 reads LNHNV; CDR2 reads YYDKDF (reference sequence). CDR3 length equals 14 residues. CDR3 protein: CATNHRDVDEKLFF. CDR3 nucleotides: TGTGCCACCAACCACAGGGATGTCGACGAAAAACTGTTTTTT. The full variable domain, rest sourced from reference TRBV15 and TRBJ1-4, is DAMVIQNPRYQVTQFGKPVTLSCSQTLNHNVMYWYQQKSSQAPKLLFHYYDKDFNNEADTPDNFQSRRPNTSFCFLDIRSPGLGDTAMYLCATNHRDVDEKLFFGSGTQLSVL.

This chain connects TRBV30 to TRBJ1-2; D not certain. The CDR3 contains 16 residues. Trimming stripped 1 base from V and 2 bases from J, with 17 bases between. Germline V gene data show CDR1 as GTSNPN and CDR2 as SVGIG (reference sequence). The CDR3 region has the DNA TGTGCCTGGAGTGAGGATTTCCAGGAATCAAACTATGGCTACACCTTC. This sequence encodes CAWSEDFQESNYGYTF.

The rearrangement joins TRBV19 to TRBJ2-7, with a weak D call TRBD1 (6 bases). Trimming removed 7 bases from V and 2 bases from J, with 21 bases in between. The CDR3 spans 16 residues. Germline-derived CDR1 and CDR2 are LNHDA and SQIVND (reference sequence). The CDR3: CASTHIGGQGTYEQYF. The CDR3 DNA is TGTGCCAGTACACATATAGGCGGGCAGGGGACCTACGAGCAGTACTTC.